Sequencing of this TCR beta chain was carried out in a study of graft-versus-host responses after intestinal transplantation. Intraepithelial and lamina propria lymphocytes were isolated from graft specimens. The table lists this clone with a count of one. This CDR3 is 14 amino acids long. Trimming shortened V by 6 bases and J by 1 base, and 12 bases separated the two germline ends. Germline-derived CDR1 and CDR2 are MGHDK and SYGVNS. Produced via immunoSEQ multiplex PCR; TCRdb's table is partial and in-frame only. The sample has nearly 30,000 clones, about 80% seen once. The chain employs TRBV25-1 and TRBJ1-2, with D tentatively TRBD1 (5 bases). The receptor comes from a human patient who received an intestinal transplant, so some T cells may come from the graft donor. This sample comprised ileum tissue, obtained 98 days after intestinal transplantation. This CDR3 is CASRPRTNNYGYTF. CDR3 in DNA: TGTGCCAGCAGGCCTCGGACAAATAACTATGGCTACACCTTC.